This passage covers 17 T cell receptor beta chains from one sample sequenced in a study of technical replicates of blood from a handful of donors. Clones were sequenced by immunoSEQ multiplex PCR, and TCRdb holds only the in-frame ones, with some missing. The data show 60,000 to 75,000 clones, approximately 90% seen once. Sample: PBMCs. These receptors all come from a human donor in good health. Some clones in this sample may be carry-over from other donors' samples.

The chain is built from TRBV11-2 and TRBJ1-1; perhaps TRBD1 as D (5 bases). The V gene's germline CDR1 is SGHAT and CDR2 FQNNGV. The CDR3 has 16 residues. V was cut by 0 bases and J by 4 bases, with 15 bases left in between. CDR3 coding DNA: TGTGCCAGCAGCTTAGATCTCCAGGGCGGGACCACTGAAGCTTTCTTT. As protein: CASSLDLQGGTTEAFF.

The chain's CDR3 is CASSVRDRGGEQYF. The CDR3 DNA follows: TGTGCCAGTAGTGTCCGGGACAGGGGCGGCGAGCAGTACTTC. This chain links TRBV19 with TRBJ2-7, with 10 bases aligning to TRBD1. The CDR3 runs to 14 residues. Trimming at V came to 5 bases and at J to 6 bases, leaving 7 bases not matched to a gene. Germline V lookup: CDR1 LNHDA, CDR2 SQIVND (reference sequence).

This clone has only one observation. This chain joins TRBV27 and TRBJ1-1, with D possibly TRBD1 on 5 matching bases. Trimming took 2 bases from V and 3 from J, leaving 13 bases between them. Germline V gene sequence: CDR1 MNHEY, CDR2 SMNVEV (reference sequence). This CDR3 is built from 15 residues. The CDR3 nucleotides are TGTGCCAGCAGTTTAGGTTGGGGCCTGGACACTGAAGCTTTCTTT. Its protein is CASSLGWGLDTEAFF.

This rearrangement joins TRBV10-3 to TRBJ1-1; 12 bases fit TRBD1. The J segment lost 5 bases and the V segment lost 6 bases, leaving 7 bases of the junction unmatched. The CDR3 consists of 15 residues. The V gene's germline CDR1 is ENHRY and CDR2 SYGVKD. The CDR3 reads CAIRGDRGRGTEAFF. In nucleotides, the CDR3 is TGTGCCATCAGAGGGGACAGGGGGCGCGGGACTGAAGCTTTCTTT.

J is TRBJ1-1 and V is TRBV29-1; 8 bases match TRBD1. CDR3 length: 13 residues. Germline loops: CDR1 SQVTM, CDR2 ANQGSEA. The V and J ends lost 4 bases and 6 bases, in that order; junction bases with no gene match: 7. CDR3 DNA: TGCAGCGTTGGGGCAGGGGGCGGTTCTGAAGCTTTCTTT. It translates to CSVGAGGGSEAFF.

Concerning this clone: Sequence at one end of the junction differs from germline and may be a read error. This chain joins TRBV19 and TRBJ1-3, with unresolved D. This CDR3 comprises 12 residues. Germline V gives CDR1 LNHDA, CDR2 SQIVND (reference sequence). The CDR3 region is CASSIGRNTIYF. The CDR3 DNA reads as TGTGCCAGTAGCATAGGGCGGAACACCATATATTTT.

The chain employs TRBV7-7 and TRBJ1-1, with TRBD1 matching 9 bases. The J segment lost 6 bases and the V segment lost 4 bases, leaving 3 bases of the junction unmatched. CDR1 SSHAT and CDR2 FNYEAQ come from the germline V gene (reference sequence). The CDR3 loop spans 13 amino acids. The CDR3 sequence is CASSYDRGSEAFF. DNA of the CDR3: TGTGCCAGCAGCTATGACAGGGGGTCTGAAGCTTTCTTT.

The chain combines TRBV11-1 with TRBJ2-2; TRBD2 agrees at 7 bases. Germline V gene sequence: CDR1 SGHAT, CDR2 FQDESV (reference sequence). J was trimmed by 1 base and V by 2 bases; bases with no gene match: 7. This CDR3 has 17 residues. Written as DNA, the CDR3 is TGTGCCAGCAGCTTAACCTCTAGCGGCCTGAACACCGGGGAGCTGTTTTTT. Translated: CASSLTSSGLNTGELFF.

This chain links TRBV7-2 with TRBJ2-3; 13 bases match TRBD2. Germline assignment: CDR1 SGHTA and CDR2 FQGNSA. V trimming: 1 base; J trimming: 5 bases; junction bases outside the gene matches: 3. The CDR3 sequence is 16 residues long. CDR3 DNA sequence: TGTGCCAGCAGCTTAGTTGGACTAGCGGGGGTAGATACGCAGTATTTT. Protein: CASSLVGLAGVDTQYF.

The J gene is TRBJ2-5, the V gene TRBV7-3; TRBD2 aligns across 7 bases. The trim removed 3 bases at V and 10 bases at J, leaving 8 bases unmatched. The CDR3 consists of 13 residues. CDR1 and CDR2 (germline): SGHTA, FQGTGA. The DNA for the CDR3 is TGTGCCAGCAGCTTGAGGAGGGAGGGAGACCAGTACTTC. Protein product: CASSLRREGDQYF.

The rearrangement uses TRBV7-8 and TRBJ1-5; D unresolved. Germline CDR1 reads SGHVS; CDR2 reads FQNEAQ. Trimming removed 7 bases at V and 2 bases at J, with 18 bases between. The CDR3 contains 16 residues. CDR3 DNA: TGTGCCAGCACCCTGAGCGGTGGTCGGGGCAATCAGCCCCAGCATTTT. This encodes CASTLSGGRGNQPQHF.

The chain recombines TRBV5-6 with TRBJ2-4; perhaps TRBD1 as D (6 bases). The CDR3 sequence is 16 residues long. With 2 bases removed from V and 0 bases from J, the gap between germline ends came to 12 bases. Germline lookup yields CDR1 SGHDT and CDR2 YYEEEE. The CDR3, as DNA: TGTGCCAGCAGCTTCGGGCAGGGGCTAGCCAAAAACATTCAGTACTTC. It yields the protein CASSFGQGLAKNIQYF.

The rearrangement uses TRBV19 and TRBJ1-5; D may be TRBD1 (6 bases). V lost 6 bases and J lost 0, with 12 bases in between. The CDR3 spans 15 residues. Germline CDR1 and CDR2: LNHDA and SQIVND (reference sequence). CDR3 loop: CASRTQGYSNQPQHF. The CDR3 DNA reads TGTGCCAGTAGGACACAGGGTTATAGCAATCAGCCCCAGCATTTT.

The chain carries TRBV2 and TRBJ2-1; D is uncertain. V lost 7 bases and J 8 bases, leaving 9 bases between the germline ends. CDR1 and CDR2 from the germline V gene are SNHLY and FYNNEI. The CDR3 totals 11 residues. CDR3 sequence: CASTLSDEQFF. The CDR3 nucleotides read TGTGCCAGCACTTTGAGCGATGAGCAGTTCTTC.

This chain's CDR3 is CATSRYTGGGQPQHF. The CDR3 DNA is TGTGCCACCAGCAGATACACAGGGGGCGGGCAGCCCCAGCATTTT. The chain has TRBV15 and TRBJ1-5, with 9 bases matching TRBD1. Germline CDR1 LNHNV, CDR2 YYDKDF (reference sequence). CDR3 length: 15 residues. The V gene end was trimmed by 2 bases and the J gene end by 7 bases; junction bases not matched to a gene: 6.

The genes are TRBV19 and TRBJ1-5; TRBD1 matches at 7 bases. The CDR3 spans 14 residues. Looked up from germline, CDR1 is LNHDA and CDR2 is SQIVND (reference sequence). V was pared by 8 bases and J by 0 bases, with 4 bases of the junction left unmatched. Here the CDR3 DNA reads TGTGCCAGTGGGGACAGAAATAGCAATCAGCCCCAGCATTTT. Amino acids: CASGDRNSNQPQHF. Complete variable domain (other parts from reference TRBV19 and TRBJ1-5): DGGITQSPKYLFRKEGQNVTLSCEQNLNHDAMYWYRQDPGQGLRLIYYSQIVNDFQKGDIAEGYSVSREKKESFPLTVTSAQKNPTAFYLCASGDRNSNQPQHFGDGTRLSIL.

The rearrangement links TRBV15 to TRBJ1-5; the D gene is possibly TRBD1 (5 bases). Trimming took 4 bases from V and 5 from J, leaving 9 bases between them. The V gene's germline CDR1 is LNHNV and CDR2 YYDKDF (reference sequence). This CDR3 is 13 amino acids long. For the CDR3, the DNA is TGTGCCACCAGCACACAGGATGATCAGCCCCAGCATTTT. Translating it yields CATSTQDDQPQHF.